Here is one TCR beta chain with its context. Its antigen is as yet unknown. These data are taken from a study of cytomegalovirus exposure and HLA in healthy donors. About the study: T cells numbering around 200 million yielded more than 95 million unique TCR beta sequences in an earlier analysis.

Although they were nominally healthy when sampled, donors likely had unrecorded immune exposures. After removal of 6 bases from V and 6 bases from J, the junction contained 9 bases not matched to a gene. The length of the CDR3 is 15 residues. Germline V gene data show CDR1 as SGHTA and CDR2 as FQGNSA. The PCR employed 60 Vbeta primers together with 13 Jbeta primers. Here immunoSEQ multiplex PCR was the method, and the copy in TCRdb shows in-frame clones only, minus some. The data show 130,000 to 150,000 clones, under 90% seen once. Findings and limits, study-wide: An assumption of roughly uniform sequencing depth across donors underlay the presence/absence analyses.

The TCR comes from a middle-aged man in good health and CMV-seronegative. The chain carries TRBV7-2 and TRBJ2-1; 9 nucleotides align to TRBD2. What was sequenced was PBMCs. The CDR3 DNA reads TGTGCCAGCAGGGTAACTAGCGGGTCCCCCAATGAGCAGTTCTTC. Translated: CASRVTSGSPNEQFF.